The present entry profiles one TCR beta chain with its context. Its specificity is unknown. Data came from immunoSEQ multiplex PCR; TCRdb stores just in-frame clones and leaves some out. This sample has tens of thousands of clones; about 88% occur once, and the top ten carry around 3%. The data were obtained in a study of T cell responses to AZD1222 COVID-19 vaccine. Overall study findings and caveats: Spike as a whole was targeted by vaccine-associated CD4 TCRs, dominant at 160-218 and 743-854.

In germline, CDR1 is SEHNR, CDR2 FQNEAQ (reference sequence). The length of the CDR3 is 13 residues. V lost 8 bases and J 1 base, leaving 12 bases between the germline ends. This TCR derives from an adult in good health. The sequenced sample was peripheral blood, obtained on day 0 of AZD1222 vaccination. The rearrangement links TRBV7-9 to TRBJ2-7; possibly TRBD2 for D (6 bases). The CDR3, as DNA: TGTGCCAGCCGGGACGCGGGGTCCTACGAGCAGTACTTC. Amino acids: CASRDAGSYEQYF.